This note documents a single TCR beta chain sequence. The protocol was immunoSEQ multiplex PCR, while the TCRdb copy is restricted to in-frame clones and leaves out a portion. The data show 300,000 to 400,000 clones, with 87% seen just once and nearly 6.5% held by the top ten. This entry comes from a study of blood T cell repertoires in COVID-19. The CDR3 is made up of 16 amino acids. Germline CDR1 and CDR2: SGHRS and YFSETQ. Between the trimmed V and J ends, which lost 2 bases and 2 bases, there was a span of 11 bases. The chain recombines TRBV5-1 with TRBJ2-6, with D perhaps TRBD1 (5 bases). The origin of this receptor is a woman aged 50 to 65 with COVID-19, enrolled during active disease. The material sequenced was peripheral blood. Here the CDR3 reads CASSFSSGTGANVLTF. DNA for the CDR3: TGCGCCAGCAGCTTTTCCTCAGGGACTGGGGCCAACGTCCTGACTTTC.